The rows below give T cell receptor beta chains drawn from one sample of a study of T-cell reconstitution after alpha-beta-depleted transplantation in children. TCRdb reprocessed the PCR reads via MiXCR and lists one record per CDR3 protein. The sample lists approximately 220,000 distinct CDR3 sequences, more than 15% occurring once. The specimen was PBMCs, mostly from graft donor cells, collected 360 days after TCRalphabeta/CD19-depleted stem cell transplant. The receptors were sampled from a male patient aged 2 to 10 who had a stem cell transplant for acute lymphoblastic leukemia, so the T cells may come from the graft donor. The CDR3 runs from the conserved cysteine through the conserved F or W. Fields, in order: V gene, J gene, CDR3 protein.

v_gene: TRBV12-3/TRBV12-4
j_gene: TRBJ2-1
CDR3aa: CASSPLGGRSNEQFF

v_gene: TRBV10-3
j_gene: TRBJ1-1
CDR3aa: CAIRATGGSEAFF

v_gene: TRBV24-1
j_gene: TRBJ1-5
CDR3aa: CAMGFWPGGNQPQHF

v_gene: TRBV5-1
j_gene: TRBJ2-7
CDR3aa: CASSLANEQYF

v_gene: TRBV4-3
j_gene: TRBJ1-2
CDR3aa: CASSQDGGTPYTF

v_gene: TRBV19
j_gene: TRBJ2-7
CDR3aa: CASSIQGASEQYF

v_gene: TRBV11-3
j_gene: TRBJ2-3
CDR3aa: CASSARLATSTDTQYF

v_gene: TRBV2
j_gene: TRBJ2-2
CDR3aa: CASSELGLENTGELFF

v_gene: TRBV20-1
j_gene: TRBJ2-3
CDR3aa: CSARLLAGATDTQYF

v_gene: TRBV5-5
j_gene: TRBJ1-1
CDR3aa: CASSFGEVGNTEAFF

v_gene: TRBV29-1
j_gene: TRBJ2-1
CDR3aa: CSAPGRMSSYNEQFF

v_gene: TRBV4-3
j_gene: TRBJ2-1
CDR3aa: CASGGRAEQFF

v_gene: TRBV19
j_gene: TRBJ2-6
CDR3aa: CASSIQSSGANVLTF

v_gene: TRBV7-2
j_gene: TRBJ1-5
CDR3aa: CASSRQRDQPQHF

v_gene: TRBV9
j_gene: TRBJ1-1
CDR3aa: CASSVMDNTEAFF

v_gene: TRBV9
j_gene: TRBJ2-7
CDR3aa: CASSVGMAQGSGEQYF

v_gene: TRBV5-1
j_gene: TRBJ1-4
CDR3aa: CASSLRGSELFF

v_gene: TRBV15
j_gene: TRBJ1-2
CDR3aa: CATSSDGGRFDYGYTF

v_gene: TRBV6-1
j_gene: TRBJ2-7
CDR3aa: CASSAGTGDHEQYF

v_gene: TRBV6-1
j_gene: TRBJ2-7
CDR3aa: CASSVGAVYYEQYF

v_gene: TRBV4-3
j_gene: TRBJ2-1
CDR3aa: CASSQDPGRGNEQFF

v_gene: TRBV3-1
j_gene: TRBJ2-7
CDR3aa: CASSQERLAFSYEQYF

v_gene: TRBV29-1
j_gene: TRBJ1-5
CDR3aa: CSIQAGDRGGNQPQHF

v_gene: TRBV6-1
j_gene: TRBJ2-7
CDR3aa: CASTDRGRSYEQYF

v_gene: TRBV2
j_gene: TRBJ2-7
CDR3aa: CASSERRKGATTYEQYF

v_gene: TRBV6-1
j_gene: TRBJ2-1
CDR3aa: CASRQGAISNNEQFF

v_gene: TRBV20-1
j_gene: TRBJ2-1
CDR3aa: CSARTQTSGASYNEQFF

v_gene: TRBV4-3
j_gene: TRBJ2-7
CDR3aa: CASSQAGGLSYEQYF

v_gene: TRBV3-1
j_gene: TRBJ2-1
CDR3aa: CASSDHRGIPVSNEQLF

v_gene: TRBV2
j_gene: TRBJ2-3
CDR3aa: CASRGTASTDTQYF

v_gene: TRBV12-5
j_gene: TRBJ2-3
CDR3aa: CASASRGGLLTDTQYF

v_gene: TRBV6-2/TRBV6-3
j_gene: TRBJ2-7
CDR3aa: CASSLQGYEQYF

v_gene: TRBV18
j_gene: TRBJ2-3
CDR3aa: CASSPYRVPDTQYF

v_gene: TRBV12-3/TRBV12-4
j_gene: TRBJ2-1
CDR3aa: CASSFRREKFF

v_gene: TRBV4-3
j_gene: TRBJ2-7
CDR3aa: CASSQGSTEASYEQYF

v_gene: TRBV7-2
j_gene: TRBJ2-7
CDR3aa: CASSLRLAGVYEQYF

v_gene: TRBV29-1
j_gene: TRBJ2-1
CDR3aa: CSVELAGGVEQFF

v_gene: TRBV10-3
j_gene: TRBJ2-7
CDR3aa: CAISYYRESFSYEQYF

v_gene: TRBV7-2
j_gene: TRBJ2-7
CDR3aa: CASSLSPGRREQYF

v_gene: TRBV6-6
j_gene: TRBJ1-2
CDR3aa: CASRLSGRRSLGYGYTF

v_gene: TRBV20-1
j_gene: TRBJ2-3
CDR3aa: CSARDPGRTDTQYF

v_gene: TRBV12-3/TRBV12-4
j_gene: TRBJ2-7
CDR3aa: CASTSLMLSGAGREQYF

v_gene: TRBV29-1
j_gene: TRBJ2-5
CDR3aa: CSFRGQGEETQYF

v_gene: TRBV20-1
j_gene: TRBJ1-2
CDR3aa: CSASLGNARGYTF

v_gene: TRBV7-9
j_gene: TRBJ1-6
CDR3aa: CASSERQISSYNSPLHF

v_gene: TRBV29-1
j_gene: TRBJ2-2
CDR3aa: CSVEPRGAVAGELFF

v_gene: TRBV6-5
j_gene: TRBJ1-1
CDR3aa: CASSSRSEAFF

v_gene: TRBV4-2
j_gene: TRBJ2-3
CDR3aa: CASSRPPSGGTDTQYF

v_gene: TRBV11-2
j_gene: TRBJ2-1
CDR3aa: CASSAGTGNYNEQFF

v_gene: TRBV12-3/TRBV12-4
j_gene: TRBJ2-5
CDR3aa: CASTPDFQETQYF

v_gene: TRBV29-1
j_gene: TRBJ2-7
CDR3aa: CSVLAGGPTYEQYF

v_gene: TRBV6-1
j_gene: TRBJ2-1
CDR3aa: CASSESRLVSYNEQFF

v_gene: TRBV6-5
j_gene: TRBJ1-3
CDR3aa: CASSYRPGTGKNAGNTIYF

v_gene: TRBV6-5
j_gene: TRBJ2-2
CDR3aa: CASSTSGGYAGELFF

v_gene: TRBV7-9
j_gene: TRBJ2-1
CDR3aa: CASSLRHRRGQNEQFF